These 32 T cell receptor beta chains were sequenced from one sample in a study of blood T cell repertoires in COVID-19. Some clones are missing from TCRdb's copy, which holds only in-frame ones; the method was immunoSEQ multiplex PCR. The sample consists of 100,000 or so clones, about 85% of them appearing once. The source material was peripheral blood. The receptors were gathered from a human donor in a cohort sampled during active COVID-19.

The V and J genes are TRBV25-1 and TRBJ1-2; possibly TRBD1 for D (6 bases). The CDR3 has 14 residues. Between the trimmed V and J ends, which lost 5 bases and 6 bases, there was a span of 16 bases. Germline-derived CDR1 and CDR2 are MGHDK and SYGVNS. For the CDR3, the DNA is TGTGCCAGCAGTACCACCTGGGCAGGGGATGGCTACACCTTC. Translation: CASSTTWAGDGYTF.

V gene TRBV5-4 combines with J gene TRBJ2-5; 7 bases agree with TRBD1. Trimming cost V 6 bases and J 4 bases; bases outside gene matches: 12. Per germline, CDR1 SGHNT and CDR2 YYREEE (reference sequence). CDR3 size: 15 residues. CDR3 loop: CASMTTGTAGETQYF. CDR3 DNA sequence: TGTGCCAGCATGACGACAGGGACGGCGGGAGAGACCCAGTACTTC.

The rearrangement uses TRBV24-1 and TRBJ1-2, with D perhaps matching TRBD1 (5 bases). The length of the CDR3 is 15 residues. Germline V gene lookup returns CDR1 KGHDR and CDR2 SFDVKD. The V end was cut by 4 bases, the J end by 2 bases, with 13 bases between. The CDR3 reads CATSDGGKSNYGYTF. The DNA for the CDR3 is TGTGCCACCAGTGACGGGGGGAAGTCCAACTATGGCTACACCTTC.

J is TRBJ1-2 and V is TRBV6-5; D gene unclear. Germline lookup yields CDR1 MNHEY and CDR2 SVGAGI. The CDR3 totals 14 residues. Trimming removed 4 bases at V and 0 bases at J, with 9 bases between. The CDR3 region is CASSLGRTNYGYTF. The CDR3, as DNA: TGTGCCAGCAGTTTAGGCAGGACTAACTATGGCTACACCTTC.

This chain joins TRBV11-1 and TRBJ1-1; no firm D call. CDR3 length: 12 residues. The germline V and J ends were trimmed by 1 base and 3 bases, with 3 bases remaining between them. Germline-derived CDR1 and CDR2 are SGHAT and FQDESV (reference sequence). The CDR3 DNA sequence: TGTGCCAGCAGCTTAGACTACACTGAAGCTTTCTTT. Its protein is CASSLDYTEAFF.

The V and J genes are TRBV18 and TRBJ2-3; TRBD2 is a possible D gene (6 bases). CDR3 length: 14 amino acids. Germline CDR1 and CDR2: KGHSH and LQKENI. V was cut by 3 bases and J by 3 bases, with 10 bases left in between. CDR3 loop: CASSPPGVTDTQYF. As DNA, the CDR3 is TGTGCCAGCTCACCCCCGGGGGTTACAGATACGCAGTATTTT.

The rearrangement joins TRBV28 to TRBJ1-4, with a possible D match to TRBD1 (5 bases). The CDR3 loop spans 15 amino acids. V shed 8 bases and J shed 6 bases, with 19 bases lying between them. Germline V gene data show CDR1 as MDHEN and CDR2 as SYDVKM. CDR3 in amino acids: CASYRHGGTHEKLFF. The CDR3 nucleotides read TGTGCCAGCTACAGGCACGGGGGAACCCATGAAAAACTGTTTTTT.

About this clone: Relative to the germline gene, one junction end is altered; a read error may explain this. The gene calls are TRBV5-1 and TRBJ2-3; maybe TRBD1 (6 bases). Germline CDR1 reads SGHRS; CDR2 reads YFSETQ. The CDR3 has 14 amino acids. The CDR3 region has the DNA TGCGCCAGCAGCTTGGCCAGGGGCACGGATACGCAGTATTTT. This gives the protein CASSLARGTDTQYF.

V gene TRBV19 combines with J gene TRBJ1-1; the D is unclear. Trimming removed 3 bases from V and 1 base from J, with 6 bases in between. The CDR3 is 13 amino acids. Per the germline V gene, CDR1 is LNHDA and CDR2 is SQIVND (reference sequence). CDR3 protein: CASSIRGNTEAFF. The CDR3 bases are TGTGCCAGTAGTATCCGGGGGAACACTGAAGCTTTCTTT.

This clone was recorded a few times. This chain links TRBV28 with TRBJ1-3; maybe TRBD1 (5 bases). The CDR3 extends over 15 amino acids. V lost 4 bases and J 0 bases, leaving 10 bases between the germline ends. CDR1 is MDHEN and CDR2 is SYDVKM in the germline V gene. The CDR3 region has the DNA TGTGCCAGCAGTTCGACAGTACTCTCTGGAAACACCATATATTTT. As protein: CASSSTVLSGNTIYF.

The V and J genes are TRBV19 and TRBJ2-4; a possible D gene is TRBD2 (7 bases). There are 17 residues in the CDR3. CDR1 is LNHDA and CDR2 is SQIVND in the germline V gene (reference sequence). V lost 4 bases and J 2 bases, leaving 18 bases between the germline ends. CDR3 residues: CASSRPLGGPSKNIQYF. The CDR3 nucleotides are TGTGCCAGTAGTAGGCCCCTGGGGGGGCCATCCAAAAACATTCAGTACTTC.

The rearrangement uses TRBV12-1 and TRBJ2-1; no check of the table's D call, TRBD2, against the DNA was made. TRBV12-1 is noted as a pseudogene. This CDR3 contains 21 residues. The CDR3 DNA reads TGTGCCAGCAGCTTTACAGGACTAGCGGGGGGGCTGTTCCCAACATACAATGAGCAGTTCTTC. This encodes CASSFTGLAGGLFPTYNEQFF.

V and J are TRBV5-1 and TRBJ2-3, with D tentatively TRBD2 (6 bases). Trimming left V 0 bases short and J 4 bases short, with 12 bases between. The CDR3 contains 15 residues. The germline CDR1 and CDR2 sequences are SGHRS and YFSETQ. CDR3 sequence (DNA): TGCGCCAGCAGCTTGGCGTGGGGGGTCTCAGATACGCAGTATTTT. Its protein product is CASSLAWGVSDTQYF.

The J gene is TRBJ2-3, the V gene TRBV7-2; D might be TRBD2 (6 bases). The length of the CDR3 is 15 residues. CDR1 SGHTA and CDR2 FQGNSA come from the germline V gene. V lost 2 bases and J 0 bases, leaving 9 bases between the germline ends. CDR3 in amino acids: CASSLRSGSTDTQYF. For the CDR3, the DNA is TGTGCCAGCAGCTTAAGGAGCGGGAGCACAGATACGCAGTATTTT.

This clone was observed a handful of times. The J gene is TRBJ2-2, the V gene TRBV6-5, with 9 bases aligning to TRBD1. Looked up from germline, CDR1 is MNHEY and CDR2 is SVGAGI. The ends lost 6 bases at V and 6 bases at J; junction bases unmatched: 8. The CDR3 has 15 residues. CDR3 nucleotides: TGTGCCAGCAGACTCCTAACAGGGGGCCCCGGGGAGCTGTTTTTT. Amino acids: CASRLLTGGPGELFF.

The CDR3 loop is CASSQAIGGGHTGELFF. The CDR3 bases are TGTGCCAGCAGCCAAGCTATTGGCGGGGGACACACCGGGGAGCTGTTTTTT. The rearrangement uses TRBV3-1 (or the pseudogene TRBV3-2) and TRBJ2-2; 7 bases match TRBD2. The CDR3 contains 17 residues. The trim removed 1 base at V and 3 bases at J, leaving 8 bases unmatched. Germline V gene lookup returns CDR1 LGHDT and CDR2 YNNKEL (reference sequence).

J is TRBJ1-2 and V is TRBV11-2, with 9 nucleotides matching TRBD1. CDR3 length equals 15 residues. V lost 5 bases, J lost 2 bases, and 6 bases stayed unmatched. Germline V gene lookup returns CDR1 SGHAT and CDR2 FQNNGV. This CDR3 reads CASSPTGQGNYGYTF. The CDR3 DNA is TGTGCCAGCAGCCCCACGGGACAGGGAAACTATGGCTACACCTTC.

The chain employs TRBV5-6 and TRBJ1-1; D might be TRBD1 (5 bases). Trimming shortened V by 4 bases and J by 0 bases, and 13 bases separated the two germline ends. CDR1 is SGHDT, CDR2 YYEEEE, per germline. The CDR3 loop spans 15 amino acids. The CDR3 protein is CASSITTGMNTEAFF. The CDR3 coding sequence is TGTGCCAGCAGCATTACCACAGGCATGAACACTGAAGCTTTCTTT.

This clone was detected once. The chain carries TRBV7-3 and TRBJ1-4; D remains unclear. The CDR3 is 15 amino acids. Trimming removed 3 bases at V and 7 bases at J, with 15 bases between. CDR1 and CDR2 from the germline V gene are SGHTA and FQGTGA. The CDR3 here is CASSFCRSTPEKLFF. The DNA for the CDR3 is TGTGCCAGCAGCTTTTGCCGGAGCACCCCTGAAAAACTGTTTTTT. Supplemented by reference TRBV7-3 and TRBJ1-4, the full variable domain reads GAGVSQTPSNKVTEKGKYVELRCDPISGHTALYWYRQSLGQGPEFLIYFQGTGAADDSGLPNDRFFAVRPEGSVSTLKIQRTERGDSAVYLCASSFCRSTPEKLFFGSGTQLSVL.

CDR3: CASSLGGTGGKETQYF. Here the CDR3 DNA reads TGTGCCAGCTCCCTTGGGGGGACAGGGGGGAAAGAGACCCAGTACTTC. The V call is TRBV28, the J call TRBJ2-5, with TRBD1 matching 11 bases. The V gene end was trimmed by 8 bases and the J gene end by 3 bases; junction bases not matched to a gene: 11. CDR3 length: 16 residues. Germline-derived CDR1 and CDR2 are MDHEN and SYDVKM.

The chain joins TRBV4-1 to TRBJ2-3; TRBD2 agrees at 7 bases. This CDR3 comprises 19 residues. Trimming at V came to 3 bases and at J to 0 bases, leaving 15 bases not matched to a gene. From germline, CDR1 is MGHRA and CDR2 YSYEKL. This chain's CDR3 is CASSHPMQASGSSTDTQYF. The CDR3 bases are TGCGCCAGCAGCCACCCGATGCAGGCTAGCGGATCGAGCACAGATACGCAGTATTTT.

The chain combines TRBV14 with TRBJ2-7; 10 positions agree with TRBD2. The CDR3 has 17 residues. The V and J ends lost 1 base and 7 bases, in that order; junction bases with no gene match: 13. Germline CDR1 SGHDN, CDR2 FVKESK. The CDR3 loop is CASSQAVGLAGDGEQYF. The CDR3 DNA is TGTGCCAGCAGCCAAGCTGTCGGGCTAGCGGGAGATGGGGAGCAGTACTTC.

This chain connects TRBV30 to TRBJ2-7; TRBD1 matches at 10 bases. The germline V gene has CDR1 GTSNPN and CDR2 SVGIG (reference sequence). The CDR3 extends over 14 amino acids. Unmatched junction bases numbered 6, after V lost 2 bases and J lost 5 bases. This CDR3 is CAWSSSGTGDEQYF. The CDR3 region has the DNA TGTGCCTGGAGTTCTTCCGGGACAGGGGACGAGCAGTACTTC.

V usage is TRBV10-3 and J usage is TRBJ2-3; TRBD2 agrees at 10 bases. The CDR3 loop spans 14 amino acids. Germline lookup yields CDR1 ENHRY and CDR2 SYGVKD. The V gene end was trimmed by 3 bases and the J gene end by 9 bases; junction bases not matched to a gene: 6. The CDR3 loop reads CAISDSLAGVTQYF. In DNA, the CDR3 is TGTGCCATCAGTGATTCGCTAGCGGGAGTCACGCAGTATTTT.

The V and J genes are TRBV5-1 and TRBJ2-4; TRBD2 agrees at 8 bases. This CDR3 has 16 amino acids. Germline V gene data show CDR1 as SGHRS and CDR2 as YFSETQ. Unmatched junction bases numbered 8, after V lost 2 bases and J lost 4 bases. CDR3 amino acids: CASSLNGGGGKNIQYF. The CDR3 bases are TGCGCCAGCAGCTTAAATGGTGGCGGGGGGAAAAACATTCAGTACTTC.

The V and J genes are TRBV5-6 and TRBJ2-3; 11 bases align to TRBD2. The ends lost 1 base at V and 4 bases at J; junction bases unmatched: 2. CDR1 and CDR2 from the germline V gene are SGHDT and YYEEEE. The CDR3 is 15 residues long. The CDR3 region has the DNA TGTGCCAGCAGCTTGCTAGCGGGAGGACCAGATACGCAGTATTTT. Amino acid sequence: CASSLLAGGPDTQYF. The full variable domain, rest sourced from reference TRBV5-6 and TRBJ2-3, is DAGVTQSPTHLIKTRGQQVTLRCSPKSGHDTVSWYQQALGQGPQFIFQYYEEEERQRGNFPDRFSGHQFPNYSSELNVNALLLGDSALYLCASSLLAGGPDTQYFGPGTRLTVL.

This clone was counted once. The J gene is TRBJ2-5, the V gene TRBV3-1 (or the pseudogene TRBV3-2), with a possible D match to TRBD1 (5 bases). Germline V gene data show CDR1 as LGHDT and CDR2 as YNNKEL (reference sequence). V lost 5 bases and J 4 bases, leaving 8 bases between the germline ends. This CDR3 spans 12 amino acids. In nucleotides, the CDR3 is TGTGCCAGCAGCTCAGGGTTAGAGACCCAGTACTTC. Translated: CASSSGLETQYF.

The chain combines TRBV6-5 with TRBJ2-7, with no clear D. CDR3 length equals 13 residues. Trimming shortened V by 8 bases and J by 5 bases, and 16 bases separated the two germline ends. The germline CDR1 and CDR2 sequences are MNHEY and SVGAGI. The CDR3 protein is CASRPLGSHEQYF. Here the CDR3 DNA reads TGTGCCAGCCGACCCCTCGGTAGCCACGAGCAGTACTTC.

The chain joins TRBV2 to TRBJ2-5; 8 nucleotides agree with TRBD2. Germline CDR1 SNHLY, CDR2 FYNNEI. CDR3 length: 12 residues. The V segment lost 8 bases and the J segment 4 bases; nucleotides outside the gene matches: 3. The CDR3 spells CASESGGETQYF. The CDR3 DNA sequence: TGTGCCAGCGAGAGCGGGGGAGAGACCCAGTACTTC.

The gene calls are TRBV10-3 and TRBJ1-5; a weak D match, TRBD1 (5 bases). The CDR3 consists of 12 residues. V lost 10 bases and J lost 6, with 13 bases in between. Germline V gene data show CDR1 as ENHRY and CDR2 as SYGVKD. DNA for the CDR3: TGTGCCAGCGGGGCGATGGGTCAGCCCCAGCATTTT. Its protein is CASGAMGQPQHF.

This sequence joins TRBV28 and TRBJ2-3; possible D gene TRBD2, 7 bases. There are 14 residues in the CDR3. The germline V gene encodes CDR1 MDHEN and CDR2 SYDVKM. The V gene lost 7 bases and the J gene lost 5 bases, with 16 bases spanning the gap. The CDR3 here is CASTSGGPGDTQYF. CDR3 in DNA: TGTGCCAGCACCTCCGGGGGGCCGGGAGATACGCAGTATTTT.

V usage is TRBV27 and J usage is TRBJ2-5; TRBD1 agrees at 9 bases. The CDR3 extends over 13 amino acids. From germline, CDR1 is MNHEY and CDR2 SMNVEV (reference sequence). J was trimmed by 5 bases and V by 6 bases; bases with no gene match: 4. For the CDR3, the DNA is TGTGCCAGCAGAGGGGACAGGGTGGAGACCCAGTACTTC. Translated: CASRGDRVETQYF.